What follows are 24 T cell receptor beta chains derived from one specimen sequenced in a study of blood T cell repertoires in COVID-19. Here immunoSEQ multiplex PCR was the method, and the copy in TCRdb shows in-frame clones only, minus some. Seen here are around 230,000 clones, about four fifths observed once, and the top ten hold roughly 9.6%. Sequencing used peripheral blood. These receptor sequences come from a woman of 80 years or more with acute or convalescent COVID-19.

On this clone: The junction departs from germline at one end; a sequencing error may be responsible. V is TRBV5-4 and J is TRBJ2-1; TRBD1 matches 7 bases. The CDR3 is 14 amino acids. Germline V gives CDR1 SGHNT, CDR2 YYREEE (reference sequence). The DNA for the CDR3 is TGTGCCAGCAGCTTGGACAGGGGTCTCAATAAGCAGTTCTTC. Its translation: CASSLDRGLNKQFF.

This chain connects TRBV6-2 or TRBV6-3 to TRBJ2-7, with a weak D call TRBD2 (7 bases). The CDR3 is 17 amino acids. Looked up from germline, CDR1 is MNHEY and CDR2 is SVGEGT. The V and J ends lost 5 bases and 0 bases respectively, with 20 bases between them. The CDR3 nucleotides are TGTGCCAGCAGTGACCCCATCGGGGGGCTGAGCTCCTACGAGCAGTACTTC. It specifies CASSDPIGGLSSYEQYF.

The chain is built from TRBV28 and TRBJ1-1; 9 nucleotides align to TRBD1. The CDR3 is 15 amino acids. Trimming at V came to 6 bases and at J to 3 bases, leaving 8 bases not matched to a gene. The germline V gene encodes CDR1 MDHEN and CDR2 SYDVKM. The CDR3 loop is CASSPGTGLDTEAFF. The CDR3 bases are TGTGCCAGCAGCCCGGGGACAGGGCTAGACACTGAAGCTTTCTTT.

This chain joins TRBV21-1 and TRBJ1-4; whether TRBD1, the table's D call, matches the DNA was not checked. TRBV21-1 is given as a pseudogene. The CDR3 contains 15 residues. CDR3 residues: CASSSPDSINEKLFF. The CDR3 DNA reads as TGTGCCAGCAGCAGCCCGGACAGTATAAATGAAAAACTGTTTTTT.

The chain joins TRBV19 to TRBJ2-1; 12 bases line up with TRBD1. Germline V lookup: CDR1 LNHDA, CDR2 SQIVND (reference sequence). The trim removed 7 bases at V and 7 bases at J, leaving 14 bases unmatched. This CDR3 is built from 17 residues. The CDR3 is CASTQRRGTGGGNEQFF. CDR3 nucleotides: TGTGCCAGTACTCAACGGAGGGGGACAGGGGGCGGGAATGAGCAGTTCTTC.

For the CDR3, the DNA is TGTGCCAGCAGGCGGTCTGGGGCCAACGTCCTGACTTTC. Translated, it gives CASRRSGANVLTF. This rearrangement joins TRBV11-1 to TRBJ2-6; D call uncertain. Deletions cut 6 bases from V and 1 base from J, with 4 bases between. This CDR3 has 13 residues. The germline V gene has CDR1 SGHAT and CDR2 FQDESV (reference sequence).

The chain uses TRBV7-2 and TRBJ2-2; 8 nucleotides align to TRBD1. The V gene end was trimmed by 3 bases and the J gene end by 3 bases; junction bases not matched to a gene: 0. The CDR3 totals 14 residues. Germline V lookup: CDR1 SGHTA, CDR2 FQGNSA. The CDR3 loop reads CASSFRGHTGELFF. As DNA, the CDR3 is TGTGCCAGCAGCTTCAGGGGGCACACCGGGGAGCTGTTTTTT.

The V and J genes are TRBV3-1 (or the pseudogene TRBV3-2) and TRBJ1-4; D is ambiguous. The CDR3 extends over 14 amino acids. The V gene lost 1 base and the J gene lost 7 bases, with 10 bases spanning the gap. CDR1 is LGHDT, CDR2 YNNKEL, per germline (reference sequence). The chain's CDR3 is CASSQVAVREKLFF. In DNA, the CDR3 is TGTGCCAGCAGCCAAGTTGCGGTTCGTGAAAAACTGTTTTTT.

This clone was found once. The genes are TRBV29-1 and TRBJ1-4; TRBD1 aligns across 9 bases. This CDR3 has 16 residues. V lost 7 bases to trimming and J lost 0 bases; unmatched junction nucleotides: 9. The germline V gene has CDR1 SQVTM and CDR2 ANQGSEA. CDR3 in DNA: TGCAGCGCTACCGGACAGGGGAAATCAACTAATGAAAAACTGTTTTTT. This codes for CSATGQGKSTNEKLFF.

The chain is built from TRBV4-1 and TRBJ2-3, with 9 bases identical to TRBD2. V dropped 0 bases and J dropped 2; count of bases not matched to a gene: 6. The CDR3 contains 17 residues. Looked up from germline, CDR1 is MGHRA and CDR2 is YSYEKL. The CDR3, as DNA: TGCGCCAGCAGCCAAGATCTGGCGGGGGGGAACACAGATACGCAGTATTTT. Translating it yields CASSQDLAGGNTDTQYF.

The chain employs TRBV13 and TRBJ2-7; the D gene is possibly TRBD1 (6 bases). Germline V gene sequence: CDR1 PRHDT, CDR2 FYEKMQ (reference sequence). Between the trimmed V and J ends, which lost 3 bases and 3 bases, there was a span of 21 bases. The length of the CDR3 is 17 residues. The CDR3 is CASSFSRPPGHFYEQYF. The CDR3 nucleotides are TGTGCCAGCAGCTTTTCCCGACCCCCGGGACACTTCTACGAGCAGTACTTC.

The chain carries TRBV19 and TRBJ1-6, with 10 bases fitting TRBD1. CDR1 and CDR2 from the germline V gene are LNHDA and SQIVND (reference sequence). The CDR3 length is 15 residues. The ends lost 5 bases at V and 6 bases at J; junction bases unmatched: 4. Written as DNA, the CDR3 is TGTGCCAGTAGTCCCGGGACAGGGGTTAATTCACCCCTCCACTTT. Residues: CASSPGTGVNSPLHF.

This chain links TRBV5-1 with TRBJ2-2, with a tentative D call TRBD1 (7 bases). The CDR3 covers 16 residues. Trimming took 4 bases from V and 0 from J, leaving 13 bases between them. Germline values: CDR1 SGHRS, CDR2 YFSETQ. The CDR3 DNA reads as TGCGCCAGCAGCCCCCGGGGGACAGCGAACACCGGGGAGCTGTTTTTT. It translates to CASSPRGTANTGELFF. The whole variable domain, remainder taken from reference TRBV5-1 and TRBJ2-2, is KAGVTQTPRYLIKTRGQQVTLSCSPISGHRSVSWYQQTPGQGLQFLFEYFSETQRNKGNFPGRFSGRQFSNSRSEMNVSTLELGDSALYLCASSPRGTANTGELFFGEGSRLTVL.

CDR3 coding DNA: TGCGCCAGCAGCCAAGATTCCCTAGCGGTTATAGGAAACATTCAGTACTTC. This sequence encodes CASSQDSLAVIGNIQYF. The J gene is TRBJ2-4, the V gene TRBV4-1; TRBD2 agrees at 7 bases. Losses at the gene ends were 0 bases for V and 6 bases for J; bases not matched to a gene: 11. CDR1 and CDR2 (germline): MGHRA, YSYEKL. This CDR3 spans 17 amino acids.

The CDR3 loop reads CASSLSRGTGKNQPQHF. The CDR3 coding sequence is TGTGCCAGCAGCTTGAGTCGGGGGACAGGGAAAAATCAGCCCCAGCATTTT. V gene TRBV5-6 combines with J gene TRBJ1-5; 9 bases line up with TRBD1. Per germline, CDR1 SGHDT and CDR2 YYEEEE. The V and J ends lost 1 base and 4 bases, in that order; junction bases with no gene match: 9. There are 17 residues in the CDR3. The whole variable domain, filled in from reference TRBV5-6 and TRBJ1-5, reads DAGVTQSPTHLIKTRGQQVTLRCSPKSGHDTVSWYQQALGQGPQFIFQYYEEEERQRGNFPDRFSGHQFPNYSSELNVNALLLGDSALYLCASSLSRGTGKNQPQHFGDGTRLSIL.

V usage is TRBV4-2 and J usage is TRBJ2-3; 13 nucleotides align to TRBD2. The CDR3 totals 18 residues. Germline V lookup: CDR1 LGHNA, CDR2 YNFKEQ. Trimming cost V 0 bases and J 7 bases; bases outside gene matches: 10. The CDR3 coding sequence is TGTGCCAGCAGCCAAGATGGAGGGACTAGCGGGGCCGTGAATACGCAGTATTTT. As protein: CASSQDGGTSGAVNTQYF.

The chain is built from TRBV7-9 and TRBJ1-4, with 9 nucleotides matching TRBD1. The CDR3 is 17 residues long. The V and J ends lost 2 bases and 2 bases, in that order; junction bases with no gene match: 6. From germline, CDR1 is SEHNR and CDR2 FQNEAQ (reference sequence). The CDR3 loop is CASSLNRGRRTNEKLFF. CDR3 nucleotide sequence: TGTGCCAGCAGCTTAAACAGGGGGCGCCGGACTAATGAAAAACTGTTTTTT.

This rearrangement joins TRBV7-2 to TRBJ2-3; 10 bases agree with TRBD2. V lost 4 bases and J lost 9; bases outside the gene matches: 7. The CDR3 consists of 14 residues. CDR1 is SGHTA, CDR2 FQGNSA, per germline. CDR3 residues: CASSSVASGGTQYF. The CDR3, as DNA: TGTGCCAGCAGCTCTGTGGCTAGCGGGGGAACGCAGTATTTT. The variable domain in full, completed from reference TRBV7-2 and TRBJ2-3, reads GAGVSQSPSNKVTEKGKDVELRCDPISGHTALYWYRQSLGQGLEFLIYFQGNSAPDKSGLPSDRFSAERTGGSVSTLTIQRTQQEDSAVYLCASSSVASGGTQYFGPGTRLTVL.

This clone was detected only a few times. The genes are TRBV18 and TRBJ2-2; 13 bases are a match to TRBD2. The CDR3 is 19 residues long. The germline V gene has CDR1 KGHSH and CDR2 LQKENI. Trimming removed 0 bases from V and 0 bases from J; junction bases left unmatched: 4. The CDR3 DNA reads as TGTGCCAGCTCACCACCGCGGACTAGCGGGGGATCGAACACCGGGGAGCTGTTTTTT. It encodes CASSPPRTSGGSNTGELFF.

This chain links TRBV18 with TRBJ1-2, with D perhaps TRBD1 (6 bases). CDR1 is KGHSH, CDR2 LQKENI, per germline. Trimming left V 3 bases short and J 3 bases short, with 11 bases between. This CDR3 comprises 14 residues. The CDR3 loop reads CASSPSGDHYGYTF. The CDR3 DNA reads TGTGCCAGCTCACCCTCAGGGGATCACTATGGCTACACCTTC.

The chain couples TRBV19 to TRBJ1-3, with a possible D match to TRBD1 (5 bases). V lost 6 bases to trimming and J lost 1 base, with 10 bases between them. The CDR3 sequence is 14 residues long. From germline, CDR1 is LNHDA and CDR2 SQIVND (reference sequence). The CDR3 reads CASRLQGSGNTIYF. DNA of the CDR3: TGTGCCAGTAGGCTTCAGGGATCTGGAAACACCATATATTTT. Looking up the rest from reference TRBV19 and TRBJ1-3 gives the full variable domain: DGGITQSPKYLFRKEGQNVTLSCEQNLNHDAMYWYRQDPGQGLRLIYYSQIVNDFQKGDIAEGYSVSREKKESFPLTVTSAQKNPTAFYLCASRLQGSGNTIYFGEGSWLTVV.

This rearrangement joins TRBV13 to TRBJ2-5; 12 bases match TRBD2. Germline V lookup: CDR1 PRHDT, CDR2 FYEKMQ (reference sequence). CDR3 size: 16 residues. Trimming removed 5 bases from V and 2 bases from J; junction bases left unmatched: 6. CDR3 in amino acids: CASSPGLAGKQETQYF. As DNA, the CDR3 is TGTGCCAGCAGCCCCGGACTAGCGGGGAAGCAAGAGACCCAGTACTTC.

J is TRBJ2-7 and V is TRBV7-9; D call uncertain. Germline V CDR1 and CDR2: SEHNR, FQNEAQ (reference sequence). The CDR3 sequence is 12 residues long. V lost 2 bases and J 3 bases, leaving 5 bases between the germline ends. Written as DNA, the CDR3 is TGTGCCAGCAGCTTAACAGACTACGAGCAGTACTTC. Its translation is CASSLTDYEQYF. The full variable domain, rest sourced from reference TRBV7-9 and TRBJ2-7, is DTGVSQNPRHKITKRGQNVTFRCDPISEHNRLYWYRQTLGQGPEFLTYFQNEAQLEKSRLLSDRFSAERPKGSFSTLEIQRTEQGDSAMYLCASSLTDYEQYFGPGTRLTVT.

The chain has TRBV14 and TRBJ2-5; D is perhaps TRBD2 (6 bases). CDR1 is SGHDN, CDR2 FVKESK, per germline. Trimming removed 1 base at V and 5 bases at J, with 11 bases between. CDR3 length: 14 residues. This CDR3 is CASSQVGGRETQYF. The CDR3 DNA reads TGTGCCAGCAGCCAAGTTGGAGGGAGGGAGACCCAGTACTTC.